Presented here are 5 T cell receptor beta chains from one specimen sequenced in a study of response to subunit inactivated influenza vaccine. Each CDR3 protein gets one entry after TCRdb re-called the RT-PCR reads with MiXCR. The repertoire holds hundreds of thousands of distinct CDR3 sequences, with approximately 12% as singletons. The material sequenced was PBMCs from blood, taken on the day of vaccination. The receptor source for this set is a man over 45 who received an inactivated influenza vaccine.

This clonotype was seen a handful of times. The chain uses TRBV5-1 and TRBJ2-7, with D hard to call. Germline V gene lookup returns CDR1 SGHRS and CDR2 YFSETQ. V shed 1 base and J shed 6 bases, with 14 bases lying between them. The CDR3 has 14 amino acids. The CDR3 DNA reads as TGCGCCAGCAGCTTGCGGGTGGGTCTAAGCGAGCAGTACTTC. This gives the protein CASSLRVGLSEQYF.

This clonotype was seen ten or more times. The genes are TRBV2 and TRBJ2-7, with TRBD2 as a possible D gene (5 bases). Trimming stripped 3 bases from V and 3 bases from J, with 15 bases between. The germline V gene has CDR1 SNHLY and CDR2 FYNNEI. The CDR3 has 15 residues. This chain's CDR3 is CASSEEDWEFYEQYF. The CDR3, as DNA: TGTGCCAGCAGTGAGGAGGACTGGGAGTTCTACGAGCAGTACTTC.

This chain joins TRBV12-3 or TRBV12-4 and TRBJ2-5; D perhaps matches TRBD1 (6 bases). The V and J ends lost 5 bases and 2 bases respectively, with 12 bases between them. The CDR3 loop spans 14 amino acids. The CDR3 DNA reads as TGTGCCAGCAGTCAACAGGGAAAACAAGAGACCCAGTACTTC. Protein sequence: CASSQQGKQETQYF.

This chain connects TRBV28 to TRBJ2-3, with TRBD2 as a possible D gene (5 bases). This CDR3 spans 15 amino acids. Trimming shortened V by 8 bases and J by 1 base, and 16 bases separated the two germline ends. Germline CDR1 MDHEN, CDR2 SYDVKM. Written as DNA, the CDR3 is TGTGCCAGCGACTCTCGGACTCTACGCACAGATACGCAGTATTTT. Protein sequence: CASDSRTLRTDTQYF.

The J gene is TRBJ2-7, the V gene TRBV9; D is possibly TRBD1 (6 bases). CDR1 and CDR2 from the germline V gene are SGDLS and YYNGEE. The CDR3 extends over 12 amino acids. V dropped 6 bases and J dropped 12 bases, with 19 bases sitting between them. CDR3 in amino acids: CASKQTGSSRYF. CDR3 sequence (DNA): TGTGCCAGCAAGCAAACAGGGAGCTCAAGGTACTTC. Based on the CDR3 plus reference TRBV9 and TRBJ2-7, the full variable domain is DSGVTQTPKHLITATGQRVTLRCSPRSGDLSVYWYQQSLDQGLQFLIQYYNGEERAKGNILERFSAQQFPDLHSELNLSSLELGDSALYFCASKQTGSSRYFGPGTRLTVT.